These 10 T cell receptor beta chains were sequenced from one sample in a study of T cells after yellow fever vaccination. TCRdb called the 5' RACE reads again in MiXCR, with one record for every CDR3 protein. Among 300,000 to 350,000 distinct CDR3 sequences listed, less than 9.5% were seen once. The source material was PBMCs, sampled about 41 days after the first yellow fever vaccination. The receptors were sampled from a man aged 18 to 29 who received the YFV17D yellow fever vaccine.

The CDR3, as DNA: TGTGCCAGCAGCCACGGGGAGTCTAGCAATCAGCCCCAGCATTTT. It codes for CASSHGESSNQPQHF. This chain connects TRBV7-2 to TRBJ1-5; D ambiguous. The CDR3 extends over 15 amino acids. Germline loops: CDR1 SGHTA, CDR2 FQGNSA. Trimming took off 5 bases at V and 0 bases at J, with 11 bases between the two ends. Drawing the rest from reference TRBV7-2 and TRBJ1-5, the complete variable domain is GAGVSQSPSNKVTEKGKDVELRCDPISGHTALYWYRQSLGQGLEFLIYFQGNSAPDKSGLPSDRFSAERTGGSVSTLTIQRTQQEDSAVYLCASSHGESSNQPQHFGDGTRLSIL.

Only a few counts were recorded for this clonotype. The chain joins TRBV27 to TRBJ2-3; 10 nucleotides align to TRBD2. After removal of 6 bases from V and 0 bases from J, the junction contained 6 bases not matched to a gene. The CDR3 is 16 amino acids. Germline CDR1 reads MNHEY; CDR2 reads SMNVEV (reference sequence). Here the CDR3 DNA reads TGTGCCAGCAGCCTACTAGCGGGACCTAGCACAGATACGCAGTATTTT. This translates into CASSLLAGPSTDTQYF.

The sample holds a few counts of this clonotype. V gene TRBV10-3 combines with J gene TRBJ2-3; a possible D gene is TRBD1 (5 bases). This CDR3 contains 13 residues. The germline V and J ends were trimmed by 6 bases and 5 bases, with 12 bases remaining between them. CDR1 ENHRY and CDR2 SYGVKD come from the germline V gene. CDR3 bases: TGTGCCATCAGGTGGCAGGGCGGAGATACGCAGTATTTT. This translates into CAIRWQGGDTQYF.

This clonotype has just a few counts. The chain links TRBV5-1 to TRBJ2-1, with a tentative D call TRBD2 (6 bases). CDR3 size: 15 residues. Germline V CDR1 and CDR2: SGHRS, YFSETQ. V was shortened by 3 bases and J by 2 bases, with 12 bases between the two germline ends. This chain's CDR3 is CASSSEEGPYNEQFF. CDR3 DNA sequence: TGCGCCAGCAGCTCCGAGGAGGGCCCCTACAATGAGCAGTTCTTC.

This clonotype showed up many times. This chain connects TRBV20-1 to TRBJ2-1, with TRBD2 matching over 7 bases. CDR1 and CDR2 (germline): DFQATT, SNEGSKA (reference sequence). Trimming cost V 0 bases and J 4 bases; bases outside gene matches: 6. The CDR3 runs to 15 residues. The CDR3 spells CSARDSSGAYNEQFF. In DNA, the CDR3 is TGCAGTGCTAGAGATTCTAGCGGAGCATACAATGAGCAGTTCTTC.

This clonotype was detected only a few times. The chain combines TRBV7-3 with TRBJ2-2; 11 bases fit TRBD2. Trimming took 5 bases from V and 7 from J; bases not matched to a gene: 3. CDR1 is SGHTA, CDR2 FQGTGA, per germline. This CDR3 contains 14 residues. CDR3 sequence: CASSRTSGGGELFF. The CDR3 DNA follows: TGTGCCAGCAGCCGAACTAGCGGGGGCGGGGAGCTGTTTTTT.

This clonotype was recorded at least ten times. This chain connects TRBV9 to TRBJ2-1; 8 nucleotides line up with TRBD2. Germline-derived CDR1 and CDR2 are SGDLS and YYNGEE. This CDR3 region has 16 residues. J gave up 1 base and V 3 bases, and 6 bases lay outside the gene matches. The CDR3 coding sequence is TGTGCCAGCAGCGCTCGGGGGGGGGTTTCCTACAATGAGCAGTTCTTC. This translates into CASSARGGVSYNEQFF. The whole variable domain, remainder taken from reference TRBV9 and TRBJ2-1, is DSGVTQTPKHLITATGQRVTLRCSPRSGDLSVYWYQQSLDQGLQFLIQYYNGEERAKGNILERFSAQQFPDLHSELNLSSLELGDSALYFCASSARGGVSYNEQFFGPGTRLTVL.

This clonotype was observed a handful of times. The chain carries TRBV5-3 and TRBJ1-1, with D possibly matching TRBD1 (5 bases). TRBV5-3 is noted as an ORF with a role that remains uncertain. This CDR3 contains 13 residues. Trimming left V 0 bases short and J 8 bases short, with 11 bases between. The DNA for the CDR3 is TGTGCCAGAAGCTTGGTTAGGGGCCTGGAAGCTTTCTTT. Its translation is CARSLVRGLEAFF.

This chain uses TRBV19 with TRBJ1-2; D is undetermined. CDR3 size: 12 residues. V lost 4 bases, J lost 2 bases, and 5 bases lay in between. Germline values: CDR1 LNHDA, CDR2 SQIVND (reference sequence). CDR3 bases: TGTGCCAGTAGTAAACAGAACTATGGCTACACCTTC. Protein: CASSKQNYGYTF.

This clonotype has more than one count but fewer than ten. The chain couples TRBV4-1 to TRBJ2-3; D is tentatively TRBD1 or TRBD2 (5 bases each). Germline V CDR1 and CDR2: MGHRA, YSYEKL. The CDR3 has 16 amino acids. The V end lost 2 bases, the J end lost 1 base, and 13 bases lay between the germline ends. The DNA of the CDR3 is TGCGCCAGCAGCCAAAGCCCAATGGGGGGCACAGATACGCAGTATTTT. This sequence encodes CASSQSPMGGTDTQYF.